One and the same sample provided the 25 T cell receptor beta chains below, sequenced in a study of T cell responses to AZD1222 COVID-19 vaccine. Sequenced by immunoSEQ multiplex PCR; TCRdb stores in-frame clones only, minus some. The sample holds over 120,000 clones; 90% to 95% are singletons and the top ten take roughly 3.5%. The source material was peripheral blood, sampled 28 days after the second AZD1222 dose. Receptor source: an adult who received the AZD1222 COVID-19 vaccine.

This clone appeared a single time. The chain recombines TRBV5-6 with TRBJ2-3; TRBD1 agrees at 10 bases. CDR1 and CDR2 from the germline V gene are SGHDT and YYEEEE. The CDR3 runs to 15 residues. The J segment lost 4 bases and the V segment lost 3 bases, leaving 5 bases of the junction unmatched. This chain's CDR3 is CASSYAGTGADTQYF. The CDR3 DNA is TGTGCCAGCAGCTACGCCGGGACAGGGGCAGATACGCAGTATTTT.

In its sample, this clone was seen once. The rearrangement links TRBV7-2 to TRBJ2-7; D remains ambiguous. The V end lost 5 bases, the J end lost 0 bases, and 2 bases lay between the germline ends. The CDR3 loop spans 11 amino acids. The germline CDR1 and CDR2 sequences are SGHTA and FQGNSA. Here the CDR3 reads CASSISYEQYF. DNA of the CDR3: TGTGCCAGCAGCATCTCCTACGAGCAGTACTTC.

The table lists this clone with a few counts. The rearrangement links TRBV6-5 to TRBJ1-2; D is uncertain. Germline V CDR1 and CDR2: MNHEY, SVGAGI. The CDR3 spans 12 residues. The V end was cut by 2 bases, the J end by 2 bases, with 3 bases between. Here the CDR3 DNA reads TGTGCCAGCAGTTACGGAAACTATGGCTACACCTTC. Translation gives CASSYGNYGYTF.

The chain joins TRBV7-2 to TRBJ1-2, with TRBD1 as a possible D gene (6 bases). The CDR3 runs 14 residues. CDR1 is SGHTA and CDR2 is FQGNSA in the germline V gene. V lost 1 base, J lost 4 bases, and 10 bases lay in between. CDR3 protein: CASSLVLGGYGYTF. In DNA form, the CDR3 reads TGTGCCAGCAGCTTAGTACTAGGGGGCTATGGCTACACCTTC.

This chain joins TRBV4-2 and TRBJ1-4; D unresolved. V was trimmed by 2 bases and J by 3 bases, leaving 1 base between them. Germline-derived CDR1 and CDR2 are LGHNA and YNFKEQ. The CDR3 loop spans 12 amino acids. The CDR3 spells CASSQSNEKLFF. The DNA of the CDR3 is TGTGCCAGCAGCCAATCTAATGAAAAACTGTTTTTT.

CDR3 in amino acids: CASSPTDGQETQYF. Written as DNA, the CDR3 is TGTGCCAGCAGCCCCACGGACGGACAAGAGACCCAGTACTTC. The genes are TRBV9 and TRBJ2-5; D unclear. The CDR3 contains 14 residues. Germline CDR1 and CDR2: SGDLS and YYNGEE. Deletions cut 4 bases from V and 2 bases from J, with 12 bases between.

The chain has TRBV10-3 and TRBJ1-3; 7 bases align to TRBD1. After removal of 6 bases from V and 8 bases from J, the junction contained 7 bases not matched to a gene. Germline values: CDR1 ENHRY, CDR2 SYGVKD. The CDR3 runs 13 residues. CDR3 residues: CAIRSGQLDTIYF. The DNA for the CDR3 is TGTGCCATCAGATCGGGACAGTTGGACACCATATATTTT.

The rearrangement joins TRBV27 to TRBJ1-2; D perhaps matches TRBD1 (6 bases). The CDR3 runs 13 residues. Germline loops: CDR1 MNHEY, CDR2 SMNVEV (reference sequence). V was pared by 5 bases and J by 4 bases, with 11 bases between. CDR3 protein: CASSPGHVYGYTF. CDR3 in DNA: TGTGCCAGCAGTCCGGGACACGTCTATGGCTACACCTTC.

The chain uses TRBV27 and TRBJ1-1; D may be TRBD1 (5 bases). This CDR3 is 16 amino acids long. The germline gives CDR1 MNHEY, CDR2 SMNVEV (reference sequence). V gave up 6 bases and J gave up 0 bases, with 17 bases separating them. The CDR3 DNA is TGTGCCAGCAGAACTGGGACTGATAGAATGAACACTGAAGCTTTCTTT. Protein sequence: CASRTGTDRMNTEAFF.

This clone was counted between two and nine times. The CDR3 nucleotides read TGTGCCAGCAGCGACCTCCTAGCGGGAGCCACAGATACGCAGTATTTT. It translates to CASSDLLAGATDTQYF. The J gene is TRBJ2-3, the V gene TRBV9; 10 nucleotides match TRBD2. V lost 3 bases to trimming and J lost 2 bases; unmatched junction nucleotides: 6. Germline CDR1 is SGDLS and CDR2 is YYNGEE. The CDR3 length is 16 residues.

The chain employs TRBV6-2 or TRBV6-3 and TRBJ1-1; D is unclear. The CDR3 runs to 14 residues. V lost 5 bases and J 5 bases, leaving 15 bases between the germline ends. In germline, CDR1 is MNHEY, CDR2 SVGEGT. This CDR3 reads CASSDGVLGTEAFF. The CDR3 coding sequence is TGTGCCAGCAGTGACGGGGTACTTGGGACTGAAGCTTTCTTT.

V is TRBV5-6 and J is TRBJ2-7; no clear D gene. Trimming cost V 4 bases and J 5 bases, with 7 bases left between them. There are 11 residues in the CDR3. Germline V gene sequence: CDR1 SGHDT, CDR2 YYEEEE. CDR3 coding DNA: TGTGCCAGCAGCGTTCGGGACGAGCAGTACTTC. This codes for CASSVRDEQYF.

This chain links TRBV6-5 with TRBJ2-7; the D is unclear. Germline CDR1 MNHEY, CDR2 SVGAGI. The CDR3 spans 13 residues. V shed 6 bases and J shed 5 bases, with 14 bases lying between them. CDR3 nucleotide sequence: TGTGCCAGCAGAACGCCCCCGAACCACGAGCAGTACTTC. Protein: CASRTPPNHEQYF.

This clone occurred once. V is TRBV9 and J is TRBJ2-2; TRBD2 might be the D (6 bases). The CDR3 is 17 residues long. V lost 8 bases and J 3 bases, leaving 23 bases between the germline ends. Germline V gene sequence: CDR1 SGDLS, CDR2 YYNGEE. CDR3 residues: CASSRLPSTSHTGELFF. The CDR3 coding sequence is TGTGCCAGTTCCCGGCTCCCCTCCACTAGCCACACCGGGGAGCTGTTTTTT. Drawing the rest from reference TRBV9 and TRBJ2-2, the complete variable domain is DSGVTQTPKHLITATGQRVTLRCSPRSGDLSVYWYQQSLDQGLQFLIQYYNGEERAKGNILERFSAQQFPDLHSELNLSSLELGDSALYFCASSRLPSTSHTGELFFGEGSRLTVL.

The chain recombines TRBV7-6 with TRBJ2-7; the D is unclear. There are 12 residues in the CDR3. Germline V gene lookup returns CDR1 SGHVS and CDR2 FNYEAQ. Trimming cost V 4 bases and J 4 bases, with 8 bases left between them. CDR3 in DNA: TGTGCCAGCAGCTCCCCCCCTTACGAGCAGTACTTC. Translated: CASSSPPYEQYF.

The chain is built from TRBV14 and TRBJ1-3; 7 bases are shared with TRBD1. CDR1 and CDR2 (germline): SGHDN, FVKESK. After removal of 3 bases from V and 0 bases from J, the junction contained 5 bases not matched to a gene. The CDR3 runs 16 residues. The CDR3 nucleotides read TGTGCCAGCAGCCAGAGCGGGACAGTCTCTGGAAACACCATATATTTT. This gives the protein CASSQSGTVSGNTIYF.

V gene TRBV6-2 or TRBV6-3 combines with J gene TRBJ1-1, with unresolved D. Germline CDR1 reads MNHEY; CDR2 reads SVGEGT. This CDR3 has 14 amino acids. Trimming removed 5 bases at V and 0 bases at J, with 10 bases between. The CDR3 reads CASSRVRMNTEAFF. The DNA for the CDR3 is TGTGCCAGCAGTCGAGTAAGAATGAACACTGAAGCTTTCTTT.

This chain uses TRBV19 with TRBJ1-6; D perhaps matches TRBD1 (6 bases). CDR1 and CDR2 (germline): LNHDA, SQIVND (reference sequence). Trimming took 5 bases from V and 7 from J, leaving 15 bases between them. The CDR3 length is 15 residues. The CDR3 bases are TGTGCCAGTAGTGCGTTAAAGGGGGACAATTCACCCCTCCACTTT. This encodes CASSALKGDNSPLHF.

This chain joins TRBV7-3 and TRBJ2-2, with 8 nucleotides matching TRBD1. V shed 3 bases and J 6 bases; nucleotides not matched to a gene: 9. From germline, CDR1 is SGHTA and CDR2 FQGTGA. The CDR3 loop spans 16 amino acids. The CDR3 reads CASSLDRVLSAGELFF. The CDR3 nucleotides read TGTGCCAGCAGCTTGGACAGGGTATTATCCGCCGGGGAGCTGTTTTTT.

The gene calls are TRBV5-6 and TRBJ1-5, with a possible D match to TRBD1 (6 bases). The CDR3 sequence is 19 residues long. From germline, CDR1 is SGHDT and CDR2 YYEEEE. Deletions cut 4 bases from V and 2 bases from J, with 25 bases between. The CDR3 loop reads CASSMTTGSWRGGNQPQHF. The CDR3 nucleotides are TGTGCCAGCAGCATGACAACAGGGAGCTGGAGAGGCGGCAATCAGCCCCAGCATTTT.

The chain carries TRBV6-2 or TRBV6-3 and TRBJ2-2; D unclear. Per the germline V gene, CDR1 is MNHEY and CDR2 is SVGEGT. The CDR3 spans 12 residues. The ends were cut back, 8 bases at V and 9 bases at J, with 13 bases in the middle. Written as DNA, the CDR3 is TGTGCCAGCGGCTACTTAGGCCGGGAGCTGTTTTTT. Encoded protein: CASGYLGRELFF.

The V call is TRBV7-9, the J call TRBJ2-3; TRBD2 matches 9 bases. This CDR3 is built from 14 residues. With 3 bases clipped from V and 6 bases from J, the junction kept 4 bases outside the gene matches. Germline assignment: CDR1 SEHNR and CDR2 FQNEAQ (reference sequence). The CDR3 sequence is CASSFRTSVDTQYF. The CDR3 DNA follows: TGTGCCAGCAGCTTTAGGACTAGCGTCGATACGCAGTATTTT. The full variable domain, completed using reference TRBV7-9 and TRBJ2-3, is DTGVSQNPRHKITKRGQNVTFRCDPISEHNRLYWYRQTLGQGPEFLTYFQNEAQLEKSRLLSDRFSAERPKGSFSTLEIQRTEQGDSAMYLCASSFRTSVDTQYFGPGTRLTVL.

Here the CDR3 reads CASSLVRTRRPQHF. CDR3 DNA sequence: TGTGCCAGCAGTTTAGTTAGGACACGAAGGCCCCAGCATTTT. The rearrangement links TRBV27 to TRBJ1-5; a possible D gene is TRBD1 (5 bases). Between the trimmed V and J ends, which lost 2 bases and 9 bases, there was a span of 14 bases. The V gene's germline CDR1 is MNHEY and CDR2 SMNVEV (reference sequence). This CDR3 has 14 amino acids.

J is TRBJ2-7 and V is TRBV7-2; 14 bases line up with TRBD2. Germline CDR1 is SGHTA and CDR2 is FQGNSA. CDR3 length equals 15 residues. The V gene end was trimmed by 5 bases and the J gene end by 7 bases; junction bases not matched to a gene: 7. In nucleotides, the CDR3 is TGTGCCAGCAGCCCTCCGGGACTAGCGGGAGAGGAGCAGTACTTC. The encoded protein is CASSPPGLAGEEQYF.

This sequence joins TRBV15 and TRBJ2-3; D not resolved. Between the trimmed V and J ends, which lost 5 bases and 6 bases, there was a span of 12 bases. The CDR3 length is 13 residues. Germline-derived CDR1 and CDR2 are LNHNV and YYDKDF (reference sequence). CDR3 sequence reads: CATSSRIGDTQYF. CDR3 bases: TGTGCCACCAGCTCTCGGATAGGGGATACGCAGTATTTT.